Listed here is a single TCR beta chain. The germline V and J ends were trimmed by 4 bases and 6 bases, with 13 bases remaining between them. CDR3 length equals 13 residues. The germline V gene has CDR1 GTSNPN and CDR2 SVGIG (reference sequence). This specimen belongs to a study of shared clonotypes between healthy human individuals. Sequencing on ten immunoSEQ deep assay plates was performed for unsorted PBMC DNA. The repertoire was sequenced with immunoSEQ multiplex PCR; TCRdb's copy has only in-frame clones and lacks some. This sample has about 450,000 clones, with 79% found just once. Sample: PBMCs. This receptor was identified in a woman between 40 and 50 years old in good health. Some clones in this sample may be carry-over from other donors' samples. The gene calls are TRBV30 and TRBJ1-5; D might be TRBD1 (5 bases). CDR3 DNA sequence: TGTGCCTGGACCCAGGGTGTAGGTCAGCCCCAGCATTTT. Protein: CAWTQGVGQPQHF.